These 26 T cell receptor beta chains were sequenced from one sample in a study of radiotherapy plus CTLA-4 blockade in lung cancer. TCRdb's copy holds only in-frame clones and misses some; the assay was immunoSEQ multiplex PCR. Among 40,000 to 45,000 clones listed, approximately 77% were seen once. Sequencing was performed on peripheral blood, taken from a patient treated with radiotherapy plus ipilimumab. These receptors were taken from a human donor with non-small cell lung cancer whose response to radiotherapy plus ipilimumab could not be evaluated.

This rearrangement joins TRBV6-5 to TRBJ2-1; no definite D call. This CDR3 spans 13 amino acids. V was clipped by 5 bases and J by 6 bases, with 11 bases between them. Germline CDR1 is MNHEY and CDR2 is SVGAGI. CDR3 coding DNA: TGTGCCAGCAGTGAAGTTACGGGCAATGAGCAGTTCTTC. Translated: CASSEVTGNEQFF.

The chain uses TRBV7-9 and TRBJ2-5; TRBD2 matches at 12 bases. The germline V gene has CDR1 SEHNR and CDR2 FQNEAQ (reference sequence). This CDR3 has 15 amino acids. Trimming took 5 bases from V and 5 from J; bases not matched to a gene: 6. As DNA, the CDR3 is TGTGCCAGCAGCCCACTAGCGGGGGGTTTGGAGACCCAGTACTTC. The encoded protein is CASSPLAGGLETQYF.

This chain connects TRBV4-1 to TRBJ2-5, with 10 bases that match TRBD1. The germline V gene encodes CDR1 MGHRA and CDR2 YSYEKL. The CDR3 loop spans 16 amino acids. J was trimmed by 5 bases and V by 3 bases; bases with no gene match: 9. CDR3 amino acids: CASSHLPGQGRETQYF. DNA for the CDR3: TGCGCCAGCAGCCATCTTCCGGGACAGGGGAGGGAGACCCAGTACTTC.

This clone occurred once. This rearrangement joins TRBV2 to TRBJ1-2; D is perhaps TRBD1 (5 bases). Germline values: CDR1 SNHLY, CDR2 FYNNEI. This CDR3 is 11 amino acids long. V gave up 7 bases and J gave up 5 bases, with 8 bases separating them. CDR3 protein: CASKAGYGYTF. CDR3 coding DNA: TGTGCCAGCAAAGCAGGGTATGGCTACACCTTC.

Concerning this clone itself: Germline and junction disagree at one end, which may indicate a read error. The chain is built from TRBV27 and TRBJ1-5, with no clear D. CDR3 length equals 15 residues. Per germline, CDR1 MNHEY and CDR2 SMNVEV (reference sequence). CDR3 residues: CASNPGPYSDQPQHF. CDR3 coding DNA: TGTGCCAGCAACCCGGGCCCTTATAGCGATCAGCCCCAGCATTTT.

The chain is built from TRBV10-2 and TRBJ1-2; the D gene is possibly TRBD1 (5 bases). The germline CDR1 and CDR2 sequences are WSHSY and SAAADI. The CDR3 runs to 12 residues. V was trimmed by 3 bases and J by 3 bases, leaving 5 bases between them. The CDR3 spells CASSEGDYGYTF. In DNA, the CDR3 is TGCGCCAGCAGTGAAGGGGACTATGGCTACACCTTC.

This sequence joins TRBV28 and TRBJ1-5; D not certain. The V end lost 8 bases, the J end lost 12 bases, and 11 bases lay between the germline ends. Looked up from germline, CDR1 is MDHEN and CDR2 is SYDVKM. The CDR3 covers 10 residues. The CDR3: CASGRADQHF. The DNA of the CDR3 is TGTGCCAGCGGGCGGGCGGACCAGCATTTT.

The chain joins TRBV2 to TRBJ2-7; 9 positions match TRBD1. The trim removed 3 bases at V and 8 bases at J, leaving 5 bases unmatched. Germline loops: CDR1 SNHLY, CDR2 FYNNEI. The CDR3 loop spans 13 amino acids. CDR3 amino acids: CASSEGTGSKQYF. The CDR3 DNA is TGTGCCAGCAGTGAGGGGACAGGGTCGAAGCAGTACTTC. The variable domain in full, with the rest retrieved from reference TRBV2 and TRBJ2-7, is EPEVTQTPSHQVTQMGQEVILRCVPISNHLYFYWYRQILGQKVEFLVSFYNNEISEKSEIFDDQFSVERPDGSNFTLKIRSTKLEDSAMYFCASSEGTGSKQYFGPGTRLTVT.

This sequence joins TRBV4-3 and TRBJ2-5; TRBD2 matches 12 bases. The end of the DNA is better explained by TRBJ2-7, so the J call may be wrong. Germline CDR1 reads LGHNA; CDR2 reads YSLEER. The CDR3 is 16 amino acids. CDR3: CASSQDLPSGRDEQYF. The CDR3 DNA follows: TGCGCCAGCAGCCAAGATTTGCCTAGCGGGAGGGACGAGCAGTACTTC.

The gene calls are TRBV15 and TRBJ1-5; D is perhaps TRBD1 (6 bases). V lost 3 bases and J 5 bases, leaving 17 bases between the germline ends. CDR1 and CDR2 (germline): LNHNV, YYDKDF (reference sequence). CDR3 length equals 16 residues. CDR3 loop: CATSRGARTSDQPQHF. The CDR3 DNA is TGTGCCACCAGCAGGGGGGCTAGGACATCAGATCAGCCCCAGCATTTT. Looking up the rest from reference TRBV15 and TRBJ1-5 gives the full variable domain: DAMVIQNPRYQVTQFGKPVTLSCSQTLNHNVMYWYQQKSSQAPKLLFHYYDKDFNNEADTPDNFQSRRPNTSFCFLDIRSPGLGDTAMYLCATSRGARTSDQPQHFGDGTRLSIL.

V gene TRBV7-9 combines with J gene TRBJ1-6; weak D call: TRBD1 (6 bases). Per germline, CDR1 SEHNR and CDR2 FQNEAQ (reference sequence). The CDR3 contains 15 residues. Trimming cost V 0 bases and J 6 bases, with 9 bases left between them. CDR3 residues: CASSLAAGANSPLHF. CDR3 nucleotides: TGTGCCAGCAGCTTAGCCGCAGGGGCTAATTCACCCCTCCACTTT.

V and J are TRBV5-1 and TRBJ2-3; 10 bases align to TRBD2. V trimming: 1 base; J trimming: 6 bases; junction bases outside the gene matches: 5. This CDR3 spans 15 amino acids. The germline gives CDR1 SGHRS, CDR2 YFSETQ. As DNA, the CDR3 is TGCGCCAGCAGCTTGTCAGCGGGAGGGCCGGATACGCAGTATTTT. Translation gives CASSLSAGGPDTQYF.

CDR3 protein: CASSPDRSPYGYTF. CDR3 nucleotides: TGTGCCAGCAGCCCGGACAGGTCTCCCTATGGCTACACCTTC. V and J are TRBV13 and TRBJ1-2, with 7 bases fitting TRBD1. Germline CDR1 reads PRHDT; CDR2 reads FYEKMQ (reference sequence). J gave up 4 bases and V 5 bases, and 7 bases lay outside the gene matches. CDR3 size: 14 residues.

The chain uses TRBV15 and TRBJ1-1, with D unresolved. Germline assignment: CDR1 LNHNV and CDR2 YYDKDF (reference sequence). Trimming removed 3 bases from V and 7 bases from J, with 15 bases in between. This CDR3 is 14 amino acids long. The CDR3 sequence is CATSRFQEANEAFF. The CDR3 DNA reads TGTGCCACCAGCAGGTTCCAGGAGGCGAATGAAGCTTTCTTT.

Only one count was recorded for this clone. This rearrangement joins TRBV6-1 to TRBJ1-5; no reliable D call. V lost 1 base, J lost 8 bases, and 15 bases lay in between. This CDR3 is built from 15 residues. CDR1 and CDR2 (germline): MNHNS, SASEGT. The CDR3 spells CASSEDWRLGKPQHF. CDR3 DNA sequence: TGTGCCAGCAGTGAAGATTGGCGGTTAGGAAAGCCCCAGCATTTT.

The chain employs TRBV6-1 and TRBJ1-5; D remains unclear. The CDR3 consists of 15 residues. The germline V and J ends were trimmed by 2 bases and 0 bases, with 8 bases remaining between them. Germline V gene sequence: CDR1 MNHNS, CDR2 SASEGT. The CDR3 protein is CASSEQFYSNQPQHF. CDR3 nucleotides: TGTGCCAGCAGTGAACAGTTTTATAGCAATCAGCCCCAGCATTTT.

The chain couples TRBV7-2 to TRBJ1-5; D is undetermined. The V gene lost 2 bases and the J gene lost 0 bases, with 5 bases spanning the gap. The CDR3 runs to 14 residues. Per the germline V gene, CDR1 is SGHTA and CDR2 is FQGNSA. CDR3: CASSLLNSNQPQHF. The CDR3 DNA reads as TGTGCCAGCAGCTTACTAAATAGCAATCAGCCCCAGCATTTT. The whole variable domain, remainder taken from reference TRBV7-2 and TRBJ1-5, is GAGVSQSPSNKVTEKGKDVELRCDPISGHTALYWYRQSLGQGLEFLIYFQGNSAPDKSGLPSDRFSAERTGGSVSTLTIQRTQQEDSAVYLCASSLLNSNQPQHFGDGTRLSIL.

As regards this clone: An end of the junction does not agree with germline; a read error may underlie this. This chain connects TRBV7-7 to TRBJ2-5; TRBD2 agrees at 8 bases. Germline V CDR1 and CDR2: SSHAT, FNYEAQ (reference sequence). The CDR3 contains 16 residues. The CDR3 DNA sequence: TGTGCTAGCAGCTTAGGTAGCGGGACTTTCCAAGAGACCCAGTACTTC. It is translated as CASSLGSGTFQETQYF.

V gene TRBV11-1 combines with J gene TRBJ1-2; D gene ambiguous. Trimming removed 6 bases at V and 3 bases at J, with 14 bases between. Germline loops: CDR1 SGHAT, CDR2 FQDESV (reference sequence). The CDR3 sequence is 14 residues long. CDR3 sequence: CASRPLHLDYGYTF. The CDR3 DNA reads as TGTGCCAGCAGGCCACTTCACCTAGACTATGGCTACACCTTC.

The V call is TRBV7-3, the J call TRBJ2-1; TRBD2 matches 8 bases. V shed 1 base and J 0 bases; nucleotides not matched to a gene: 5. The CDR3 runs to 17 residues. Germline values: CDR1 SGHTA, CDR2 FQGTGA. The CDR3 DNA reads TGTGCCAGCAGCTTAAATTCGGGGGGGACCTCCTACAATGAGCAGTTCTTC. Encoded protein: CASSLNSGGTSYNEQFF.

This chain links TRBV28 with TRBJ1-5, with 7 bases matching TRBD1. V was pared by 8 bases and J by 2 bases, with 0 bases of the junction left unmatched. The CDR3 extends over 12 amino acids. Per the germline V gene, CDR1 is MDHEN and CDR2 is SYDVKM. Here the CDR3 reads CASDRGNQPQHF. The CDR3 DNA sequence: TGTGCCAGCGACAGGGGCAATCAGCCCCAGCATTTT.

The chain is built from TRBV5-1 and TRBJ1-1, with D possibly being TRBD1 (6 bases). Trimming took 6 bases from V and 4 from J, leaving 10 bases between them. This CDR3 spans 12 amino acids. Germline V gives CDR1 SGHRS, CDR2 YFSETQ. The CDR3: CASTNRATEAFF. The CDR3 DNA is TGCGCCAGCACGAACAGGGCCACTGAAGCTTTCTTT.

The CDR3, as DNA: TGCGCCAGCAGCTTGGGAAGGACAGGGGATCGAGCCGGGGAGCTGTTTTTT. Protein: CASSLGRTGDRAGELFF. The chain has TRBV5-1 and TRBJ2-2; 9 bases line up with TRBD1. The CDR3 is 17 residues long. Germline CDR1 and CDR2: SGHRS and YFSETQ. V shed 0 bases, J shed 6 bases, and the junction held 9 bases outside the gene matches.

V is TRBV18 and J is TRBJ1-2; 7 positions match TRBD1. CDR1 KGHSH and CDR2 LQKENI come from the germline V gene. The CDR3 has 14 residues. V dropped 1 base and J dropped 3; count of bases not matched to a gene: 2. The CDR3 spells CASSPLGTDYGYTF. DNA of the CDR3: TGTGCCAGCTCACCACTAGGGACAGACTATGGCTACACCTTC.

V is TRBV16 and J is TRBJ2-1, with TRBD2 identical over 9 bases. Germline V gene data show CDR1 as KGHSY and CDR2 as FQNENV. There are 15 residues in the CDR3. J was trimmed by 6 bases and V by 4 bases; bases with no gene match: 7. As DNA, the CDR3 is TGTGCCAGCAGCCTACGACTAGCGGAAGTCAATGAGCAGTTCTTC. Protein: CASSLRLAEVNEQFF.

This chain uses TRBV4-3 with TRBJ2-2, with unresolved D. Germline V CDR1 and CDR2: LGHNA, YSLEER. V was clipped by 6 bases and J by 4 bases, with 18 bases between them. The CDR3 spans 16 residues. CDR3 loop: CASSRLSQVGTGELFF. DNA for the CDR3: TGCGCCAGCAGTCGACTCTCCCAAGTTGGCACCGGGGAGCTGTTTTTT.